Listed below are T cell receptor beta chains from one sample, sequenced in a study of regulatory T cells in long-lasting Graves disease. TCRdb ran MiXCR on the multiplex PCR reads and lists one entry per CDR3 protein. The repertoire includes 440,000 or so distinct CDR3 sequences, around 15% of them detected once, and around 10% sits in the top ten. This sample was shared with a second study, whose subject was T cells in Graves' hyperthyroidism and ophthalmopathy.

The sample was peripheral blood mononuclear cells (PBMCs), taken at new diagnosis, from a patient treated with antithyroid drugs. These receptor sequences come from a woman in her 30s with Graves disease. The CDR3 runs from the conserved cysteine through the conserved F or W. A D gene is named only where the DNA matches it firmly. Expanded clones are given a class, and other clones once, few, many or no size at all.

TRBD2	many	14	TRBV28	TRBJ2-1	CAAGGGSETNEQFF	TGCGCTGCCGGTGGCGGGAGTGAAACCAATGAGCAGTTCTTC
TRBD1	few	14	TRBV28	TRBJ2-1	CASRGGQGVNEQFF	TGTGCCAGCAGGGGGGGACAGGGTGTAAATGAGCAGTTCTTC
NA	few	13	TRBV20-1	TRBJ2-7	CSASREGSYEQYF	TGCAGTGCTAGCAGGGAAGGCTCCTACGAGCAGTACTTC
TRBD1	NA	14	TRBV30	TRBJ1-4	CAWGTGANNEKLFF	TGTGCCTGGGGGACAGGGGCGAACAATGAAAAACTGTTTTTT
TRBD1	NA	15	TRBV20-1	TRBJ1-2	CSADQPGQKFYGYTF	TGCAGTGCTGATCAACCGGGACAGAAGTTCTATGGCTACACCTTC
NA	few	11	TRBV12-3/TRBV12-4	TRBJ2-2	CASSLGIGLFF	TGTGCCAGCAGCCTCGGGATTGGGCTGTTTTTT
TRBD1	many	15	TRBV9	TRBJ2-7	CASSLLQGAIDEQYF	TGTGCCAGCAGCCTTCTCCAGGGGGCTATCGACGAGCAGTACTTC
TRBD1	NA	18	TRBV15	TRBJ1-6	CATSQPNRGGSYNSPLHF	TGTGCCACCAGCCAACCCAACAGGGGTGGCTCCTATAATTCACCCCTCCACTTT
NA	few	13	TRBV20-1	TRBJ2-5	CSADPAGWETQYF	TGCAGTGCTGATCCCGCAGGGTGGGAGACCCAGTACTTC
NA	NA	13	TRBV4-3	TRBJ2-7	CASSRSGEYEQYF	TGCGCCAGCAGCCGATCAGGCGAATACGAGCAGTACTTC
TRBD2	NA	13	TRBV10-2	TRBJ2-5	CASSGVAGETQYF	TGCGCCAGCAGCGGGGTAGCGGGAGAGACCCAGTACTTC
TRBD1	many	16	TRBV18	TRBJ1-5	CASSLIGTGPDQPQHF	TGTGCCAGCTCACTGATTGGGACAGGGCCCGATCAGCCCCAGCATTTT
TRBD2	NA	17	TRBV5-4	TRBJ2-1	CASSRMGGTSGSYEQFF	TGTGCCAGCAGCAGAATGGGCGGGACTAGCGGGAGCTATGAGCAGTTCTTC